This TCR beta chain was identified in a study of cytomegalovirus exposure and HLA in healthy donors. Primers for the PCR totalled 60 Vbeta and 13 Jbeta. Sequencing was performed with immunoSEQ multiplex PCR; in TCRdb, only in-frame clones are kept and a portion is missing. The sample comprises 130,000 or so clones, over 60% of which are singletons, and about 1% rests with the top ten. This CDR3 is built from 15 residues. Germline CDR1 and CDR2: SGHRS and YFSETQ. The receptor's source is a woman aged 55-70 years in good health and CMV-seronegative. The gene calls are TRBV5-1 and TRBJ2-5; 11 positions match TRBD2. The end of the DNA aligns better with TRBJ2-7, so the J call may be wrong. The sample comprised PBMCs. CDR3 loop: CASSITSGRIYEQYF. The CDR3 region has the DNA TGCGCCAGCAGCATTACTAGCGGGAGAATCTACGAGCAGTACTTC.